This T cell receptor beta chain was captured by sequencing in a study of Ad26.COV2.S vaccination and SARS-CoV-2 variants. V lost 3 bases and J 0 bases, leaving 9 bases between the germline ends. The CDR3 spans 14 residues. The germline gives CDR1 DFQATT, CDR2 SNEGSKA (reference sequence). TCRdb's copy holds only in-frame clones and misses some; the assay was immunoSEQ multiplex PCR. The table has hundreds of thousands of clones, just over 90% seen once. The TCR comes from a human donor who had recovered from COVID-19. The source material was peripheral blood, sampled after recovery from COVID-19. This chain connects TRBV20-1 to TRBJ1-3, with D hard to call. For the CDR3, the DNA is TGCAGTGCTAGTTATCAGATCTCTGGAAACACCATATATTTT. It encodes CSASYQISGNTIYF.